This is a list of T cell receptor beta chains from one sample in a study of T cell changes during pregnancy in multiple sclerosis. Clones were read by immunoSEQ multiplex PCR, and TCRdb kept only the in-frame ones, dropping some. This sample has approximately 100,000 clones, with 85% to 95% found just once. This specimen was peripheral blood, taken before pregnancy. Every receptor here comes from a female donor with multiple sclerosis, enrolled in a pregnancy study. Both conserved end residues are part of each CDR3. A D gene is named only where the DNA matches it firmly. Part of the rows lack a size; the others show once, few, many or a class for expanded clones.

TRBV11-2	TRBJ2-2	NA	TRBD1	TGTGCCAGCAGCGACCCTAGATGGGACAGGGTACGCACCGGGGAGCTGTTTTTT	CASSDPRWDRVRTGELFF
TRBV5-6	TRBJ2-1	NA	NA	TGTGCCAGCAGCGGCGGTCTAGCTGAGCAGTTCTTC	CASSGGLAEQFF
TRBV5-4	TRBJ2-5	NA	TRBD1	TGTGCCAGCAGCCAGGGACAGGGGCGCTTAGAGACCCAGTACTTC	CASSQGQGRLETQYF
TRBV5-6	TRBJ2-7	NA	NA	TGTGCCAGCAGCCAAGAAGTAGCCGACAGCTCCTACGAGCAGTACTTC	CASSQEVADSSYEQYF
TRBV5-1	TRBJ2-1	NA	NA	TGCGCCAGCAGCCATAGCGAAGATGAGCAGTTCTTC	CASSHSEDEQFF
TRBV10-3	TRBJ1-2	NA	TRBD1	TGTGCCATCAGGGTTAGGGGACAGGACTATGGCTACACCTTC	CAIRVRGQDYGYTF
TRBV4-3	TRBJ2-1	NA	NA	TGCGCCAGCAGCCGACAGCTCTCCTACAATGAGCAGTTCTTC	CASSRQLSYNEQFF
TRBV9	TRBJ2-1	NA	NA	TGTGCCAGCAGCCCTAGTGGAGGGGATGAGCAGTTCTTC	CASSPSGGDEQFF
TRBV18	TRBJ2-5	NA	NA	TGTGCCAGCTCCCCCCCGGGACTGTCACAAGAGACCCAGTACTTC	CASSPPGLSQETQYF
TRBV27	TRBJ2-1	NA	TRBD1	TGTGCCAGCAGTACAGGGGGCATAAGGAATGAGCAGTTCTTC	CASSTGGIRNEQFF
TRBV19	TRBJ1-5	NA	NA	TGTGCCAGTAGTACCGGACACGTTAGCAATCAGCCCCAGCATTTT	CASSTGHVSNQPQHF
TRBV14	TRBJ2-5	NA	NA	TGTGCCAGCAGCCAAGCGGAGACCCAGTACTTC	CASSQAETQYF
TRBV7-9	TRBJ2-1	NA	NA	TGTGCCAGGCGGGGACCTCGGAATGAGCAGTTCTTC	CARRGPRNEQFF
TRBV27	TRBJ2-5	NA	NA	TGTGCCAGCACCTCCGTGGGGGGAGAGCAGTACTTC	CASTSVGGEQYF
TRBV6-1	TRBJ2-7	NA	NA	TGTGCCACCGCGGGACTGAACTCCTACGAGCAGTACTTC	CATAGLNSYEQYF
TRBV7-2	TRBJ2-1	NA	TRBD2	TGTGCCAGCAGCTTAGCGGGACTAGCGGGAGGGGGGGTCAATGAGCAGTTCTTC	CASSLAGLAGGGVNEQFF
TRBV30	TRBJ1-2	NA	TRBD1	TGTGCCTGGAGTGGACAGGGGGGATATGGCTACACCTTC	CAWSGQGGYGYTF
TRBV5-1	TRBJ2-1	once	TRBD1	TGCGCCAGCAGCTTGACAGGGGAGAGTGGGCACAATGAGCAGTTCTTC	CASSLTGESGHNEQFF
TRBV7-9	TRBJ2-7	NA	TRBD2	TGTGCCAGCAGCTTAGTTAGCGGGGCACCTGACTACGAGCAGTACTTC	CASSLVSGAPDYEQYF
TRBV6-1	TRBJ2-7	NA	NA	TGTGCCAGCAGTGAAGCCTCGCGGGGACGCGAGCAGTACTTC	CASSEASRGREQYF
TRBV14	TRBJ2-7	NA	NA	TGTGCCAGCAGCCAAAAGCCCCGGGGCGAGCAGTACTTC	CASSQKPRGEQYF
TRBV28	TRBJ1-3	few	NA	TGTGCCAGCAGTTTGGGGCGCCGCTCTGGAAACACCATATATTTT	CASSLGRRSGNTIYF